The 6 T cell receptor beta chains presented below share a single source sample, sequenced in a study of tumor-infiltrating lymphocytes in glioblastoma multiforme. Three nested ARM-PCR rounds with V-beta and C-beta primers built TCRB libraries. TCRdb re-called the multiplex PCR reads with MiXCR, one entry per CDR3 protein. The sample holds around 10,000 distinct CDR3 sequences; 66% are singletons and the top ten take around 29%. The source material was brain tumor tissue. Every receptor here comes from a male donor with glioblastoma.

Concerning this clonotype: The CDR3 does not close with the conserved phenylalanine or tryptophan, likely indicating a read error. This CDR3 is CSARKGPYEQYL. DNA of the CDR3: TGCAGTGCTAGGAAAGGGCCTTACGAGCAGTACTTA. The rearrangement links TRBV20-1 to TRBJ2-7; no clear D. The CDR3 loop spans 12 amino acids. CDR1 and CDR2 (germline): DFQATT, SNEGSKA (reference sequence). The V and J ends lost 3 bases and 4 bases respectively, with 10 bases between them.

About this clonotype: One junction end does not reproduce the germline sequence, and a read error may be involved. The DNA for the CDR3 is TGTGCCAGCAGCCACAGCATAGATACGCAATATTTC. Its protein product is CASSHSIDTQYF. The J gene is TRBJ2-3, the V gene TRBV11-2; D not resolved. The germline CDR1 and CDR2 sequences are SGHAT and FQNNGV. The CDR3 has 12 amino acids. The complete variable domain, with remaining parts taken from reference TRBV11-2 and TRBJ2-3, reads EAGVAQSPRYKIIEKRQSVAFWCNPISGHATLYWYQQILGQGPKLLIQFQNNGVVDDSQLPKDRFSAERLKGVDSTLKIQPAKLEDSAVYLCASSHSIDTQYFGPGTRLTVL.

About this clonotype: The junction departs from germline at one end; a sequencing error may be responsible. This rearrangement joins TRBV6-1 to TRBJ2-5; D is unclear. The CDR3 covers 15 residues. The germline V gene has CDR1 MNHNS and CDR2 SASEGT. The chain's CDR3 is CTSSKTPQRRETQYF. In nucleotides, the CDR3 is TGTACCAGCAGTAAAACCCCCCAACGTCGAGAGACCCAGTACTTC.

This clonotype came up many times. J is TRBJ2-5 and V is TRBV28; the match to TRBD1 covers 7 bases. The V gene's germline CDR1 is MDHEN and CDR2 SYDVKM. The CDR3 contains 15 residues. J was trimmed by 5 bases and V by 4 bases; bases with no gene match: 10. CDR3 nucleotide sequence: TGTGCCAGCAGTTCCCCAGACAGGGTGGGGGAGACCCAGTACTTC. Its translation is CASSSPDRVGETQYF.

This clonotype has a handful of counts. The chain recombines TRBV12-3 or TRBV12-4 with TRBJ2-7, with TRBD2 matching over 7 bases. The CDR3 extends over 13 amino acids. The J segment lost 2 bases and the V segment lost 7 bases, leaving 5 bases of the junction unmatched. The CDR3 here is CASNLGLAYEQYF. The CDR3 nucleotides are TGTGCCAGCAATCTCGGACTAGCCTACGAGCAGTACTTC.

This chain connects TRBV11-2 to TRBJ2-3, with unresolved D. Germline loops: CDR1 SGHAT, CDR2 FQNNGV. The ends were cut back, 5 bases at V and 0 bases at J, with 9 bases in the middle. The CDR3 has 14 residues. This CDR3 is CASSPDGSTDTQYF. CDR3 nucleotides: TGTGCCAGCAGCCCAGATGGTAGCACAGATACGCAGTATTTT.